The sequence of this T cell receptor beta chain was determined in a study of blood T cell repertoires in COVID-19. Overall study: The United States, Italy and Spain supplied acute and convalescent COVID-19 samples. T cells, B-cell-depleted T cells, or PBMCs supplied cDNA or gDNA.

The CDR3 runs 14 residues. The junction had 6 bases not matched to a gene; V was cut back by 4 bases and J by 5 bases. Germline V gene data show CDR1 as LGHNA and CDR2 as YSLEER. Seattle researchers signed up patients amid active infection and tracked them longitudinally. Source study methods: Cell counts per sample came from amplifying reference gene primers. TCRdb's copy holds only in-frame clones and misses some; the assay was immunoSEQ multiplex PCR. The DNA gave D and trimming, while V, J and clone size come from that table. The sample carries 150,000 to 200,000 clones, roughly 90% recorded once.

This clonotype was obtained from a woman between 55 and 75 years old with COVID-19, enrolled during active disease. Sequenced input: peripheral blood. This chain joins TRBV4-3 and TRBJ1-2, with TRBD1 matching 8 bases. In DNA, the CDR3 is TGCGCCAGCAGCCCCGGGACAGGAGAGTATGGCTACACCTTC. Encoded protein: CASSPGTGEYGYTF.